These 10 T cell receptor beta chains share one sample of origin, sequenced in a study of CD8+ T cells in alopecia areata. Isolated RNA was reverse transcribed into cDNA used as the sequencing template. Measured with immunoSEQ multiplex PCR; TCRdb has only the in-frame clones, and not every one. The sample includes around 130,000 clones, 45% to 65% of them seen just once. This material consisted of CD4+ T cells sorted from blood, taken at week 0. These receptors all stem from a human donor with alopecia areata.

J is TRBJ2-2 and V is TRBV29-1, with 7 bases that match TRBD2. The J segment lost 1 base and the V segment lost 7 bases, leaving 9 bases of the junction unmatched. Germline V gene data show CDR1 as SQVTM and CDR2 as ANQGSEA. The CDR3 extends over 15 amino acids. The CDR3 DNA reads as TGCAGCGCCGGGGAGGCTAGCGGGAACACCGGGGAGCTGTTTTTT. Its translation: CSAGEASGNTGELFF.

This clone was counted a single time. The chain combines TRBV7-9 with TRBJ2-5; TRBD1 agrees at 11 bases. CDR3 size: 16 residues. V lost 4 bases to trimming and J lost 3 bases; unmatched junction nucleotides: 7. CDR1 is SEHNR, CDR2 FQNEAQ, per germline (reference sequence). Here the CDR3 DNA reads TGTGCCAGCAGCTCAACCCCGGGACAGGGGGAAGAGACCCAGTACTTC. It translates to CASSSTPGQGEETQYF. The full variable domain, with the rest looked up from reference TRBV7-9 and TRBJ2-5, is DTGVSQNPRHKITKRGQNVTFRCDPISEHNRLYWYRQTLGQGPEFLTYFQNEAQLEKSRLLSDRFSAERPKGSFSTLEIQRTEQGDSAMYLCASSSTPGQGEETQYFGPGTRLLVL.

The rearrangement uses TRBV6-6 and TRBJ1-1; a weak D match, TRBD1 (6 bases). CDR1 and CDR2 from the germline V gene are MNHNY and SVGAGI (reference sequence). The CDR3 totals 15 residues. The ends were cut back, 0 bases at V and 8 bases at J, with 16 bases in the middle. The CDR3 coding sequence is TGTGCCAGCAGTTACTCTCGGACAGCATTTAAGGAAGCTTTCTTT. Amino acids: CASSYSRTAFKEAFF.

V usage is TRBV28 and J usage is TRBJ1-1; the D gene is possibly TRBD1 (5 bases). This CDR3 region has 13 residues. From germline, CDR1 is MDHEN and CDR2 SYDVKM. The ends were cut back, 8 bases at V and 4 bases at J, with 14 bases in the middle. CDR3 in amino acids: CASSGGGTTEAFF. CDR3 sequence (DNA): TGTGCCAGCTCAGGCGGGGGTACCACTGAAGCTTTCTTT.

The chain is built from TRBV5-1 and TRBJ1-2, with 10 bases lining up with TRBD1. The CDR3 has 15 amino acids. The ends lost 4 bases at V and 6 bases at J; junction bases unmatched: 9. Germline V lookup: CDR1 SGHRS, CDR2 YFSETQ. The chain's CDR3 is CASSTGSGTGDGYTF. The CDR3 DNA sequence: TGCGCCAGCAGCACAGGTTCGGGGACAGGGGATGGCTACACCTTC.

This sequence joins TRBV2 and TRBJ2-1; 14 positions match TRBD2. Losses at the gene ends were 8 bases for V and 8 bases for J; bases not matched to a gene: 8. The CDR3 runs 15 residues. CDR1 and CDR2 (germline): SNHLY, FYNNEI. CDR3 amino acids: CASSAGLAGGDEQFF. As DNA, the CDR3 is TGTGCCAGCTCCGCCGGACTAGCGGGGGGTGATGAGCAGTTCTTC.

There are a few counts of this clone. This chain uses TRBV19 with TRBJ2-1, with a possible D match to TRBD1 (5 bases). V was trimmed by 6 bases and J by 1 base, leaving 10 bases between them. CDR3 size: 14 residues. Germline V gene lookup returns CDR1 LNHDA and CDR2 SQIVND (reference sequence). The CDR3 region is CASSSPGSYNEQFF. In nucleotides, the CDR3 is TGTGCCAGTAGCTCTCCAGGGTCCTACAATGAGCAGTTCTTC. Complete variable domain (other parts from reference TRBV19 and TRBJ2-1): DGGITQSPKYLFRKEGQNVTLSCEQNLNHDAMYWYRQDPGQGLRLIYYSQIVNDFQKGDIAEGYSVSREKKESFPLTVTSAQKNPTAFYLCASSSPGSYNEQFFGPGTRLTVL.

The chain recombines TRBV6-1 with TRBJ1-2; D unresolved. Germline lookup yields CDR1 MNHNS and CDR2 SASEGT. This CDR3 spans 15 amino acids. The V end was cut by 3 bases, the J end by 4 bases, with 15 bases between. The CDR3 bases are TGTGCCAGCAGTGAGCTCTATGACCGGATCTATGGCTACACCTTC. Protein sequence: CASSELYDRIYGYTF.

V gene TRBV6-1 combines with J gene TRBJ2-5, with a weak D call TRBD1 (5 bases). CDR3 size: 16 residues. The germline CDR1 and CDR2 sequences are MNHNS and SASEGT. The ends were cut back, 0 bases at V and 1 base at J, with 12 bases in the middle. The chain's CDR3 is CASSEAESGIQETQYF. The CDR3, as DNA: TGTGCCAGCAGTGAAGCAGAGTCAGGGATCCAAGAGACCCAGTACTTC.

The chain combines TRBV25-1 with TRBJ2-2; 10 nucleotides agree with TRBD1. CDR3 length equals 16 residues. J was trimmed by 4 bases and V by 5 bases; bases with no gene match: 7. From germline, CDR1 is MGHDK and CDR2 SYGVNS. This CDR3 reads CASSKGGTGATGELFF. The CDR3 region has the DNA TGTGCCAGCAGTAAGGGGGGGACAGGGGCCACCGGGGAGCTGTTTTTT.